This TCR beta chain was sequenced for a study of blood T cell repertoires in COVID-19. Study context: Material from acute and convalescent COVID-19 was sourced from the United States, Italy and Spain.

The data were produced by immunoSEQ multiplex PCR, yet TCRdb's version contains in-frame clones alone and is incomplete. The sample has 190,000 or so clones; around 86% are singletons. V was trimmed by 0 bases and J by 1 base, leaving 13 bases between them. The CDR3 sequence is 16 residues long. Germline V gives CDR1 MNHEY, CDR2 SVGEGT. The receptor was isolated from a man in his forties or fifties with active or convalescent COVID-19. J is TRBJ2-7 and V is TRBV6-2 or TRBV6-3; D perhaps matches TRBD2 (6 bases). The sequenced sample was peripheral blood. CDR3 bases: TGTGCCAGCAGTTACTCTTGGGAGGCAGGGTCCTACGAGCAGTACTTC. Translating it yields CASSYSWEAGSYEQYF.